This T cell receptor (beta chain) was found in a study of T cell responses to AZD1222 COVID-19 vaccine (dated by TCRdb to the early 2020s). Looking at the study overall: TCR sequencing was performed for some 250 trial participants, of whom about 200 were given two doses of AZD1222 and about 25 were given two doses of MenACWY control vaccine. Trial participants were enrolled by age into 18-55, 56-69 and 70-plus year subgroups, with approximately 150, 28 and 58 TCR-sequenced participants respectively. What the research found in general, with its limitations: Vaccine-associated CD4 TCRs spanned the whole spike protein, with dominant responses in regions 160-218 and 743-854. Epitopes outside the regions mutated in the B.1.351 and B.1.1.7 variants were reportedly recognized by nearly half of the unique spike-specific TCRs. Only six or seven AZD1222 recipients were SARS-CoV-2 seropositive at baseline, limiting conclusions about previously exposed vaccinees. In the small 56-69-year group, the increase in depth fell short of significance, most likely because of low power. Because no day 14 peak-response samples were available, the repertoires could be characterized only after the peak T cell response. After two AZD1222 doses, spike-specific TCR breadth and depth were significantly higher than at day 0 and than in MenACWY recipients. Participants were mostly white British and included more females than males, and it was suggested by the authors that clonal diversity may have been underestimated.

The CDR3 regions of human TCRbeta chains were subjected to immunosequencing. Processing in the source paper ran as follows. TCRs in the repertoires were compared against a reference library of SARS-CoV-2-specific TCRs that had been generated with the MIRA antigen-specificity platform. Breadth was defined as the fraction of unique TCRs that were SARS-CoV-2-associated. Depth was defined as the fraction of total T cells that were SARS-CoV-2-associated. Using the MIRA data, each spike-specific TCR was assigned both to the spike region to which the TCR was reactive and to a CD4 or CD8 class. Log10-transformed breadth and depth values were compared by one-way ANOVA with Sidak's multiple comparisons tests. TCRdb carries this immuneACCESS record with in-frame sequences only. Its versions omit some clonotypes, under half of them owing to an unresolved V gene in the studies checked, with the rest unexplained. V and J calls plus clone size are reproduced from that table; the DNA served to infer D and trimming. Recorded for this sample are tens of thousands of clones; around nine tenths of them occurred a single time. The ten top clones hold over 10% of the sample.

What this sample's time point label stands for: about 28 days (+/-7) after the second vaccine dose. Because spike-specific TCR depth and breadth did not differ between the two schedules, AZD1222 recipients who got a second dose at roughly 4 weeks were pooled with those who got a second dose at roughly 12 weeks. Samples from vaccinated people were obtained from the UK trials COV001 and COV002, which included a single-blind randomized controlled phase 2/3 trial of AZD1222 (ChAdOx1 nCoV-19) in healthy adults. For TCRbeta chain sequencing, PBMC samples were collected from trial participants at day 0 and at day 28 after the second dose. Concerning this clone: Its antigen is currently not known. Per-nucleotide qualities are absent, and no much larger clonotype sits a single base away.

The specimen was peripheral blood, collected 28 days after the second AZD1222 dose. This clonotype originated in an adult who received the AZD1222 COVID-19 vaccine.

DNA sequence: TGTGCCAGCAGTCTACAGGGAAACACCATATATTTT. The encoded protein is CASSLQGNTIYF. Here the chain combines TRBV2 and TRBJ1-3; the D gene remains uncertain. At the junction V is shortened by 5 bases and J by 4 bases, with 6 bases in between. The CDR3 covers 12 residues, taking in both the cysteine and the phenylalanine. Of all the DNA, just the CDR3 is kept, 36 bases in frame from base 1. The germline V gene encodes CDR1 SNHLY and CDR2 FYNNEI.